This is a list of T cell receptor beta chains from one sample in a study of blood T cell repertoires in COVID-19. TCRdb's table, derived via immunoSEQ multiplex PCR, lists solely in-frame clones and lacks some. The sample lists about 67,000 clones; 80% to 90% were seen once. The sequencing input was peripheral blood. The receptors here all came from a man between 50 and 59 years old with active COVID-19. Both conserved end residues are part of each CDR3. Each record gives: V gene, J gene, D gene, clone size, CDR3 DNA, CDR3 protein. The D gene is left open where the match is weak. Size values are once, few and many counts, or a class for expanded clones, and some rows have none.

TRBV24-1	TRBJ2-1	TRBD1	NA	TGTGCCACCAGTGAACCTGGACAGGGGCTATACAATGAGCAGTTCTTC	CATSEPGQGLYNEQFF
TRBV24-1	TRBJ2-2	TRBD1	NA	TGTGCCGCCTCGAGCGAGGGGGCGGGACAGGGTGCCGGGGAGCTGTTTTTT	CAASSEGAGQGAGELFF
TRBV11-2	TRBJ1-1	NA	once	TGTGCCAGCAGAATAGGCAGGGCCACTGAAGCTTTCTTT	CASRIGRATEAFF
TRBV30	TRBJ2-1	NA	once	TGTGCCTGGAGTGTTAGAACTTACAATGAGCAGTTCTTC	CAWSVRTYNEQFF
TRBV10-3	TRBJ2-1	NA	NA	TGTGCCATCAGACAGGGTGGGAATGAGCAGTTCTTC	CAIRQGGNEQFF
TRBV24-1	TRBJ2-1	TRBD2	NA	TGTGCCACCAGTCCTATCGGGGGGGCCTACAATGAGCAGTTCTTC	CATSPIGGAYNEQFF
TRBV2	TRBJ2-7	NA	NA	TGTGCCAGCAGCACTGTACCAGGTAGCGAGCAGTACTTC	CASSTVPGSEQYF
TRBV6-5	TRBJ2-5	NA	NA	TGTGCCAGCAGTACCAGACAGGGAGGTCGAGAGACCCAGTACTTC	CASSTRQGGRETQYF
TRBV5-5	TRBJ2-7	NA	NA	TGTGCCAGCAGCGGGGGACACCAACTATACTACGAGCAGTACTTC	CASSGGHQLYYEQYF
TRBV19	TRBJ2-6	TRBD1	once	TGTGCCAGTAGTTTCCGGGACAGGGTACCCTCTGGGGCCAACGTCCTGACTTTC	CASSFRDRVPSGANVLTF
TRBV4-1	TRBJ2-2	TRBD2	few	TGCGCCAGCAACGTAGGACTAGCGGGAGGGAACACCGGGGAGCTGTTTTTT	CASNVGLAGGNTGELFF
TRBV11-1	TRBJ2-3	NA	NA	TGTGCCAGCAGCTTATATGGCGGGAACACAGATACGCAGTATTTT	CASSLYGGNTDTQYF
TRBV10-1	TRBJ2-1	NA	NA	TGCGCCAGCAGCCCTTGGGGGGAAAGGAATGAGCAGTTCTTC	CASSPWGERNEQFF
TRBV24-1	TRBJ1-2	TRBD1	few	TGTGCCACCAGTGACTGGACAGGGGGATCCTATGGCTACACCTTC	CATSDWTGGSYGYTF
TRBV7-9	TRBJ2-1	NA	NA	TGTGCCAGCAGCTCCGTTAGCGACAATGAGCAGTTCTTC	CASSSVSDNEQFF
TRBV7-2	TRBJ2-1	TRBD2	NA	TGTGCCAGCAGCCCCGGGACTAGCGGGTACAATGAGCAGTTCTTC	CASSPGTSGYNEQFF
TRBV5-1	TRBJ1-1	NA	NA	TGCGCCAGCAGCCCCGGTATTTCCCTGGGAGGCACTGAAGCTTTCTTT	CASSPGISLGGTEAFF
TRBV6-5	TRBJ2-2	TRBD2	NA	TGTGCCAGCAGCCGGACTAGCGGGACCACCGGGGAGCTGTTTTTT	CASSRTSGTTGELFF
TRBV27	TRBJ1-2	TRBD1	NA	TGTGCCAGCAGTTTGGACAGGCACTATGGCTACACCTTC	CASSLDRHYGYTF
TRBV25-1	TRBJ2-3	NA	NA	TGTGCCAGCAGTGACCTAACCACCACAGATACGCAGTATTTT	CASSDLTTTDTQYF
TRBV27	TRBJ2-5	NA	NA	TGTGCCAGCAGTTACAGGGAGTCAGAGACCCAGTACTTC	CASSYRESETQYF
TRBV5-1	TRBJ2-7	NA	NA	TGCGCCAGCAGCTTTGGCGGGCCATCCTACGAGCAGTACTTC	CASSFGGPSYEQYF
TRBV5-4	TRBJ1-4	NA	NA	TGTGCCAGCAGCTTTCGCCGGGGAAGTGGGGAAAAACTGTTTTTT	CASSFRRGSGEKLFF
TRBV5-5	TRBJ2-3	TRBD2	NA	TGTGCCAGCAGCTCTACTAGCGGTTACACAGATACGCAGTATTTT	CASSSTSGYTDTQYF
TRBV5-1	TRBJ2-2	TRBD1	NA	TGCGCCAGCAGCCAATCAACCACAGGGGGCTCCGGGGAGCTGTTTTTT	CASSQSTTGGSGELFF
TRBV5-1	TRBJ1-4	NA	NA	TGCGCCAGCAGCACAGGGTCAGGAACTAATGAAAAACTGTTTTTT	CASSTGSGTNEKLFF
TRBV4-3	TRBJ2-1	TRBD1	NA	TGCGCCAGCAGCCAAGAGTTGTGGGACAGGGCCCATTTTGGGCAGTTCTTC	CASSQELWDRAHFGQFF
TRBV6-5	TRBJ1-4	NA	NA	TGTGCCAGCAGTTATCAACCCCGGGGGACTGAAAAACTGTTTTTT	CASSYQPRGTEKLFF
TRBV24-1	TRBJ2-3	NA	NA	TGTGCCACCGCTGTCGACGGGACAGATACGCAGTATTTT	CATAVDGTDTQYF
TRBV6-5	TRBJ2-5	TRBD1	NA	TGTGCCAGCAGTTATTCGGGACAGGGTCATGAGACCCAGTACTTC	CASSYSGQGHETQYF
TRBV28	TRBJ2-7	TRBD2	NA	TGTGCCAGCAGTTTATCACGACTAGCGGGCCAGTACTTC	CASSLSRLAGQYF
TRBV6-5	TRBJ2-1	TRBD2	NA	TGTGCCAGCAGTTACTACCCTAGCGGGAGTGATGAGCAGTTCTTC	CASSYYPSGSDEQFF
TRBV29-1	TRBJ2-3	TRBD1	once	TGCAGCTCCTCCACGGGACAGGGGGCTGATACGCAGTATTTT	CSSSTGQGADTQYF
TRBV3-1/TRBV3-2	TRBJ2-1	TRBD2	NA	TGTGCCAGCAGCCAAACCGCCCCTAGCGGCAGCTCCTACAATGAGCAGTTCTTC	CASSQTAPSGSSYNEQFF
TRBV4-1	TRBJ1-1	NA	NA	TGCGCCAGCAGCCCGCCGACAGGAGGATCGACTGAAGCTTTCTTT	CASSPPTGGSTEAFF
TRBV11-2	TRBJ2-4	TRBD2	NA	TGTGCCAGCAGCTCCCCCGGGACCCCGGGAGGAAACATTCAGTACTTC	CASSSPGTPGGNIQYF
TRBV2	TRBJ2-2	NA	once	TGTGCCAGCAGGCGACAGGTGACGAACACCGGGGAGCTGTTTTTT	CASRRQVTNTGELFF
TRBV15	TRBJ2-1	TRBD2	NA	TGTGCCACCAGCAGAGGAGCGGGGGCGCGAATTAATGAGCAGTTCTTC	CATSRGAGARINEQFF
TRBV9	TRBJ2-5	NA	NA	TGTGCCAGCAGCTCAGGCAGGACCCAGTACTTC	CASSSGRTQYF
TRBV7-2	TRBJ1-2	NA	few	TGTGCCAGCAGCTTAGCAGGCGGGAACTATGGCTACACCTTC	CASSLAGGNYGYTF
TRBV18	TRBJ2-3	TRBD1	NA	TGTGCCAGCTCACCGGGACAGAGCACAGATACGCAGTATTTT	CASSPGQSTDTQYF
TRBV7-3	TRBJ2-2	NA	NA	TGTGCCAGCAGCTTTCAGGGAACCGCCGGGGAGCTGTTTTTT	CASSFQGTAGELFF
TRBV4-2	TRBJ2-7	NA	NA	TGTGCCAGCAGCCAAGGACAGGAGTATCTCTCCTACGAGCAGTACTTC	CASSQGQEYLSYEQYF
TRBV28	TRBJ2-3	TRBD1	NA	TGTGCCAGCAGTTTGCCGGGGACAGGGAGTGGAGATACGCAGTATTTT	CASSLPGTGSGDTQYF
TRBV7-7	TRBJ2-2	TRBD1	NA	TGTGCTAGCAGCTTATCCCCACAGGGGTCGGTCACCGGGGAGCTGTTTTTT	CASSLSPQGSVTGELFF
TRBV9	TRBJ1-2	TRBD1	NA	TGTGCCAGCAGCGTAGGAGGAGGGGGCAATGGCTACACCTTC	CASSVGGGGNGYTF
TRBV19	TRBJ1-4	NA	NA	TGTGCCAGTAGTACCGTCCCGGCAACTAATGAAAAACTGTTTTTT	CASSTVPATNEKLFF